These T cell receptor beta chains were read from a single sample in a study of patients and donors after allogeneic stem cell transplantation. TCRdb reanalysed the RT-PCR reads using MiXCR and keeps one entry per CDR3 protein. Of more than 850,000 distinct CDR3 sequences in the sample, approximately 19% were seen once. Sequencing used blood, either unsorted or a sorted T cell fraction (not recorded which). Every receptor here comes from a human donor who was either an allogeneic HSCT recipient or a stem cell or donor lymphocyte infusion donor (not recorded which). It is not recorded whose cells these are; they may come from a transplant donor. Both conserved end residues are part of each CDR3. A D gene is named only where the DNA matches it firmly. The size entry is marked missing in some rows and otherwise reads once, few, many or a size class.

CDR3 protein | CDR3 DNA | J gene | D gene | clone size | V gene
CSVARQVGYTF | TGCAGCGTTGCTAGACAGGTGGGCTACACCTTC | TRBJ1-2 | . | few | TRBV29-1
CATSDSAGAGSNQPQHF | TGTGCCACCAGTGATTCCGCGGGGGCCGGTAGCAATCAGCCCCAGCATTTT | TRBJ1-5 | . | . | TRBV24-1
CASNHQSGGKDTQYF | TGTGCCAGCAACCACCAATCGGGGGGGAAAGATACGCAGTATTTT | TRBJ2-3 | TRBD2 | . | TRBV6-1
CASSLIGGNQPQHF | TGTGCCAGCAGTTTAATAGGGGGCAATCAGCCCCAGCATTTT | TRBJ1-5 | . | many | TRBV12-3/TRBV12-4
CSAPDRGANQPQHF | TGCAGTGCTCCGGACAGGGGAGCAAATCAGCCCCAGCATTTT | TRBJ1-5 | TRBD1 | few | TRBV20-1
CNAWGQPNTEAFF | TGCAACGCCTGGGGGCAGCCGAACACTGAAGCTTTCTTT | TRBJ1-1 | . | . | TRBV20-1
CASSLQIAYEQYF | TGTGCCAGCAGTTTACAGATAGCCTACGAGCAGTACTTC | TRBJ2-7 | . | few | TRBV12-3/TRBV12-4
CASTTGDASSYNEQFF | TGTGCCAGCACCACGGGGGACGCCAGCTCCTACAATGAGCAGTTCTTC | TRBJ2-1 | . | few | TRBV6-1
CSVCTQANTEAFF | TGCAGCGTCTGCACTCAAGCGAACACTGAAGCTTTCTTT | TRBJ1-1 | . | few | TRBV29-1
CASSSLKGTDTQYF | TGTGCCAGCAGCTCCTTAAAGGGCACAGATACGCAGTATTTT | TRBJ2-3 | . | . | TRBV3-1
CASRPIAGGQDTQYF | TGTGCCAGCAGACCAATAGCGGGGGGGCAAGATACGCAGTATTTT | TRBJ2-3 | TRBD2 | . | TRBV27
CASSPTFGEGLLYEQYF | TGTGCCAGCTCTCCTACCTTCGGAGAGGGGCTCCTTTACGAGCAGTACTTC | TRBJ2-7 | . | . | TRBV18
CATSDFRTVSEGYTF | TGTGCCACCAGTGATTTCCGGACAGTCAGCGAGGGCTACACCTTC | TRBJ1-2 | . | . | TRBV24-1
CASSLGTDPGVYEQYF | TGTGCCAGCAGTTTGGGGACGGATCCGGGGGTCTACGAGCAGTACTTC | TRBJ2-7 | . | few | TRBV27
CASSPVEVGELFF | TGTGCCAGCAGCCCCGTAGAAGTGGGGGAGCTGTTTTTT | TRBJ2-2 | . | . | TRBV7-8
CASSNIRMSGTNEQFF | TGTGCCAGCAGCAATATCAGGATGAGTGGTACCAATGAGCAGTTCTTC | TRBJ2-1 | . | . | TRBV11-2
CASSIWTSGEQYF | TGTGCCAGCAGTATCTGGACTAGCGGTGAGCAGTACTTC | TRBJ2-7 | TRBD2 | many | TRBV12-3/TRBV12-4
CASSSTRTGELFF | TGTGCCAGCAGCTCCACCCGAACCGGGGAGCTGTTTTTT | TRBJ2-2 | . | . | TRBV7-9
CASSQGLRTTDTQYF | TGTGCCAGCAGCCAGGGCCTCCGGACCACAGATACGCAGTATTTT | TRBJ2-3 | . | . | TRBV14
CASSPTIGTEAFF | TGCGCCAGCAGCCCGACGATCGGCACTGAAGCTTTCTTT | TRBJ1-1 | . | . | TRBV5-1
CASSALRTRSEQFF | TGTGCCAGCAGTGCCCTAAGGACAAGGAGTGAGCAGTTCTTC | TRBJ2-1 | . | few | TRBV27
CASSFYGGDTQYF | TGTGCCAGCAGCTTCTATGGTGGAGATACGCAGTATTTT | TRBJ2-3 | . | many | TRBV11-1
CASSLWQNQPQHF | TGTGCCAGCAGCTTATGGCAGAATCAGCCCCAGCATTTT | TRBJ1-5 | . | many | TRBV7-6
CASSQFRLRNSGANVLTF | TGTGCCAGCAGCCAATTTAGACTTAGGAACTCTGGGGCCAACGTCCTGACTTTC | TRBJ2-6 | . | . | TRBV3-1
CASSRWTNEKLFF | TGCGCCAGCAGCCGCTGGACTAATGAAAAACTGTTTTTT | TRBJ1-4 | . | few | TRBV4-1
CASSPGFEQFF | TGTGCCAGCAGCCCAGGGTTTGAGCAGTTCTTC | TRBJ2-1 | . | . | TRBV11-2
CASSKYNERDSPLHF | TGTGCCAGCAGCAAATATAACGAGAGGGATTCACCCCTCCACTTT | TRBJ1-6 | . | few | TRBV21-1
CSARTSGGYEQFF | TGCAGTGCGCGGACTAGCGGGGGCTATGAGCAGTTCTTC | TRBJ2-1 | TRBD2 | . | TRBV20-1
CASSPLRRVGTDTQYF | TGTGCCAGCAGCCCCCTTAGAAGGGTAGGCACAGATACGCAGTATTTT | TRBJ2-3 | . | . | TRBV14
CASSASGRRDTQYF | TGTGCCAGCAGCGCTAGCGGGAGACGAGATACGCAGTATTTT | TRBJ2-3 | TRBD2 | . | TRBV9
CASSVTSGTVYEQYF | TGTGCCAGCAGCGTGACTAGCGGGACCGTTTACGAGCAGTACTTC | TRBJ2-7 | TRBD2 | few | TRBV9
CSARDAGFNEKLFF | TGCAGTGCTAGGGACGCCGGGTTTAATGAAAAACTGTTTTTT | TRBJ1-4 | . | . | TRBV20-1
CASSSPAGAQHF | TGTGCCAGCAGTTCCCCTGCTGGGGCCCAGCATTTT | TRBJ1-5 | . | many | TRBV6-2/TRBV6-3
CASSRTLNEQFF | TGTGCCAGCAGTCGGACTCTCAATGAGCAGTTCTTC | TRBJ2-1 | . | many | TRBV12-3/TRBV12-4
CASSYSDRGTTNEKLFF | TGTGCCAGCAGTTACTCGGACAGGGGTACAACTAATGAAAAACTGTTTTTT | TRBJ1-4 | TRBD1 | few | TRBV6-5